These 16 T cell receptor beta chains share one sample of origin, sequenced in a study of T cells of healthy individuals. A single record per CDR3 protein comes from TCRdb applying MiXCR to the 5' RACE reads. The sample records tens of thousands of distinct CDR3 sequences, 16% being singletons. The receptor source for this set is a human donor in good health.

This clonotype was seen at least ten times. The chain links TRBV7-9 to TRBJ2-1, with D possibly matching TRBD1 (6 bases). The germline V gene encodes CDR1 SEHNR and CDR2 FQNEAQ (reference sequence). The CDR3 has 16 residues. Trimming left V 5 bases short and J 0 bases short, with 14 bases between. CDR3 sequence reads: CASSPGDSSSYNEQFF. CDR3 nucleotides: TGTGCCAGCAGCCCAGGGGATTCGAGCTCCTACAATGAGCAGTTCTTC.

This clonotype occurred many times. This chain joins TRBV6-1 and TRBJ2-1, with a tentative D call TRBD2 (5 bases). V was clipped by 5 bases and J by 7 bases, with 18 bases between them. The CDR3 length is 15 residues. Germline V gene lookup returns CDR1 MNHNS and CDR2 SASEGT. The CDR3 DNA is TGTGCCAGCAGTCGCGCGGGCGCGCTGGGGAATGAGCAGTTCTTC. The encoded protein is CASSRAGALGNEQFF.

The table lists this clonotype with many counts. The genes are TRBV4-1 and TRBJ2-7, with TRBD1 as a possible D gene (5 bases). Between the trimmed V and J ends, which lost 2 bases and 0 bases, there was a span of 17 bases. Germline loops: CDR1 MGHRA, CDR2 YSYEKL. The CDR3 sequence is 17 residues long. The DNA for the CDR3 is TGCGCCAGCAGCCAACCCAAAGACAGTTCTAGCTCCTACGAGCAGTACTTC. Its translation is CASSQPKDSSSSYEQYF.

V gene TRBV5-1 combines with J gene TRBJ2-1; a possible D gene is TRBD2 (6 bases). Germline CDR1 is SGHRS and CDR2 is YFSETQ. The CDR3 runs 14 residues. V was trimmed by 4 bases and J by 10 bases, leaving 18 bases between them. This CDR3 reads CASSLPLARGEQFF. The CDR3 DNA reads TGCGCCAGCAGCCTACCACTAGCCCGTGGAGAGCAGTTCTTC.

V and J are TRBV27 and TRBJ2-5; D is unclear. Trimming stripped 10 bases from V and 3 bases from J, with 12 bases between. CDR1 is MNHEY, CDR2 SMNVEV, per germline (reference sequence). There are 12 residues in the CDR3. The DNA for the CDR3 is TGTGCCACCAGGTCCAGAAAAGAGACCCAGTACTTC. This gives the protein CATRSRKETQYF.

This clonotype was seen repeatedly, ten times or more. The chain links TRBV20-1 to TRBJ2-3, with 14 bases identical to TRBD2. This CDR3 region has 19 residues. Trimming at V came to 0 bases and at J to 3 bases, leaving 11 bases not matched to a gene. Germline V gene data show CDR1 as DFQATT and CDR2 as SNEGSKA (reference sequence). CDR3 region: CSARDPRSGTSGGTDTQYF. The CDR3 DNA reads TGCAGTGCTAGAGATCCACGATCGGGGACTAGCGGGGGTACAGATACGCAGTATTTT.

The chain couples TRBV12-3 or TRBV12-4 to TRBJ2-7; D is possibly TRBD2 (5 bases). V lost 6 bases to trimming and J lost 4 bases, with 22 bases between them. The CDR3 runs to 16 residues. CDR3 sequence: CASSLLSGSFGYEQYF. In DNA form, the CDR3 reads TGTGCCAGCAGCCTTCTATCGGGATCTTTTGGGTACGAGCAGTACTTC.

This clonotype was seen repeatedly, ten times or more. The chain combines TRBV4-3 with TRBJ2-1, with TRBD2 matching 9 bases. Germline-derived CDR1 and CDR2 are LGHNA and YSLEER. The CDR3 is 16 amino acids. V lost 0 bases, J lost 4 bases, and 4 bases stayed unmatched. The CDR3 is CASSQEGLALYNEQFF. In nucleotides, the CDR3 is TGCGCCAGCAGCCAAGAAGGACTAGCGCTATACAATGAGCAGTTCTTC.

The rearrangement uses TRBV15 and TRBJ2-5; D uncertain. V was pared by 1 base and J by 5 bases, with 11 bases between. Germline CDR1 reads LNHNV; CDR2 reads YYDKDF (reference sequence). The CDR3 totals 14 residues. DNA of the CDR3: TGTGCCACCAGCAGAGTATCTCAGTTGGAGACCCAGTACTTC. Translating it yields CATSRVSQLETQYF.

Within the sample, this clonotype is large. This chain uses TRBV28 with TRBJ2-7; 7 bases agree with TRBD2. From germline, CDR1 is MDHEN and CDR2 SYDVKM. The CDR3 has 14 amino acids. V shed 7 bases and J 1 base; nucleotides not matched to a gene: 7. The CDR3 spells CASISSGPSYEQYF. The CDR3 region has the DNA TGTGCCAGCATATCTAGCGGTCCTTCCTACGAGCAGTACTTC.

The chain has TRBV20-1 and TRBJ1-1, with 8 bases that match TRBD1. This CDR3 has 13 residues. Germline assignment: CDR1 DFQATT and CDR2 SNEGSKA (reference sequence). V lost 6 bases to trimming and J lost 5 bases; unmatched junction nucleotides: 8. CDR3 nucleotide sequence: TGCAGTGCGATAAGACAGGGGTCGACTGAAGCTTTCTTT. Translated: CSAIRQGSTEAFF.

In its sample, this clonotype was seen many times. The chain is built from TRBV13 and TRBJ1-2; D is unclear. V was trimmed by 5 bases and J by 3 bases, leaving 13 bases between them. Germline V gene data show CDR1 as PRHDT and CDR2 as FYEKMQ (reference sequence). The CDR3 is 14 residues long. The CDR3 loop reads CASSASRKHYGYTF. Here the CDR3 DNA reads TGTGCCAGCAGCGCGTCAAGAAAACACTATGGCTACACCTTC.

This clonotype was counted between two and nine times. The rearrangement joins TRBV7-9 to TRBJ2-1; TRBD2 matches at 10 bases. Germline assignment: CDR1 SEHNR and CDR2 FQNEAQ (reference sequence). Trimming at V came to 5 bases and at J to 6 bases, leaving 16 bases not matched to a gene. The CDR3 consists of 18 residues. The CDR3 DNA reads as TGTGCCAGCAGCCATCGGGTCCAGCGGGAGGGCCTGGGCAATGAGCAGTTCTTC. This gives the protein CASSHRVQREGLGNEQFF.

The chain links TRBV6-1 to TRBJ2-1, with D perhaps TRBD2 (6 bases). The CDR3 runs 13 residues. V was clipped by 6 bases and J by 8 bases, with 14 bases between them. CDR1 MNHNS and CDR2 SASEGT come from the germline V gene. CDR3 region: CASRRTTTDEQFF. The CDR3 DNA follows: TGTGCCAGCAGGCGGACTACCACGGATGAGCAGTTCTTC.

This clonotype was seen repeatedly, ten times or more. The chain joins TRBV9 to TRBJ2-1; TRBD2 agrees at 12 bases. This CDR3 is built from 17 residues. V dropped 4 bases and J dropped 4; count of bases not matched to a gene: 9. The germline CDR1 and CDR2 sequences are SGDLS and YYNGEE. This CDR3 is CASSYGLAGTIYNEQFF. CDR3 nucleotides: TGTGCCAGCAGCTACGGACTAGCGGGGACGATTTACAATGAGCAGTTCTTC.

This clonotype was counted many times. CDR3 nucleotides: TGTGCCAGCAGCTTAGTTACAGTGAGCAATCAGCCCCAGCATTTT. Its translation: CASSLVTVSNQPQHF. The V and J genes are TRBV7-2 and TRBJ1-5; D is ambiguous. Trimming took off 1 base at V and 1 base at J, with 8 bases between the two ends. The germline gives CDR1 SGHTA, CDR2 FQGNSA. This CDR3 contains 15 residues. Full variable domain (remainder filled in from reference TRBV7-2 and TRBJ1-5): GAGVSQSPSNKVTEKGKDVELRCDPISGHTALYWYRQSLGQGLEFLIYFQGNSAPDKSGLPSDRFSAERTGGSVSTLTIQRTQQEDSAVYLCASSLVTVSNQPQHFGDGTRLSIL.